These 5 T cell receptor beta chains came from one sample sequenced in a study of blood T cell repertoires in COVID-19. Sequenced by immunoSEQ multiplex PCR; TCRdb stores in-frame clones only, minus some. The table records over 110,000 clones, approximately 84% of them present only once. The sequencing sample was made of PBMCs or T cells enriched from blood (not recorded which). The receptors come from a man aged 50-59 years in a cohort exposed to, infected with or recovered from COVID-19 (not recorded which).

This chain connects TRBV20-1 to TRBJ2-5, with D possibly being TRBD1 (5 bases). This CDR3 is built from 13 residues. With 3 bases removed from V and 5 bases from J, the gap between germline ends came to 13 bases. Germline V gives CDR1 DFQATT, CDR2 SNEGSKA (reference sequence). The CDR3 region has the DNA TGCAGTGCTAGTTTGGTTCAGGGTGAGACCCAGTACTTC. Translation: CSASLVQGETQYF.

This chain joins TRBV15 and TRBJ1-4; D call uncertain. The length of the CDR3 is 12 residues. Per germline, CDR1 LNHNV and CDR2 YYDKDF (reference sequence). Trimming removed 1 base from V and 8 bases from J, with 5 bases in between. The CDR3 loop reads CATSRVSEKLFF. In DNA form, the CDR3 reads TGTGCCACCAGCAGAGTTAGCGAAAAACTGTTTTTT.

This chain uses TRBV6-4 with TRBJ1-5; D call uncertain. The V end was cut by 2 bases, the J end by 4 bases, with 6 bases between. The CDR3 is made up of 13 amino acids. Germline CDR1 and CDR2: MRHNA and SNTAGT. The DNA of the CDR3 is TGTGCCAGCAGTGACGAGGCTAATCAGCCCCAGCATTTT. Encoded protein: CASSDEANQPQHF.

CDR3 residues: CASSSDMNNQPQHF. The CDR3, as DNA: TGTGCCAGCAGCTCCGACATGAACAATCAGCCCCAGCATTTT. The V call is TRBV6-1, the J call TRBJ1-5; D is uncertain. Trimming left V 6 bases short and J 3 bases short, with 12 bases between. The V gene's germline CDR1 is MNHNS and CDR2 SASEGT. There are 14 residues in the CDR3.

This chain joins TRBV15 and TRBJ2-5; D might be TRBD1 (6 bases). Germline values: CDR1 LNHNV, CDR2 YYDKDF (reference sequence). The CDR3 loop spans 14 amino acids. Trimming cost V 2 bases and J 4 bases, with 11 bases left between them. CDR3 coding DNA: TGTGCCACCAGCAGAACAGGGTGGGGAGAGACCCAGTACTTC. It codes for CATSRTGWGETQYF.